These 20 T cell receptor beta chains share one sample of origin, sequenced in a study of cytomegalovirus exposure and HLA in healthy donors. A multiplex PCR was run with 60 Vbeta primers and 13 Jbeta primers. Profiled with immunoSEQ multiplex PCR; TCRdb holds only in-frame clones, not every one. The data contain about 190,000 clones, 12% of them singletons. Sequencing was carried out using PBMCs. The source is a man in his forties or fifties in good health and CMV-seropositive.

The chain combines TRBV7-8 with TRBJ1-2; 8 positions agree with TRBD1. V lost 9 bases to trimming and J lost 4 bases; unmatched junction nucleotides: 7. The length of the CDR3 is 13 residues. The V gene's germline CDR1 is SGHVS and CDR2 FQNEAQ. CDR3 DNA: TGTGCCAGTGGACAGGGCGGGCGCTATGGCTACACCTTC. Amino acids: CASGQGGRYGYTF.

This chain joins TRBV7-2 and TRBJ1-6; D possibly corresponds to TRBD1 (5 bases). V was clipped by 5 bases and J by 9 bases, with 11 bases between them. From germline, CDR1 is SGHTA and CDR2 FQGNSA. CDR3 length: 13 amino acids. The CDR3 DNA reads TGTGCCAGCAGCCCGCGGACACGTTCACCCCTCCACTTT. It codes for CASSPRTRSPLHF.

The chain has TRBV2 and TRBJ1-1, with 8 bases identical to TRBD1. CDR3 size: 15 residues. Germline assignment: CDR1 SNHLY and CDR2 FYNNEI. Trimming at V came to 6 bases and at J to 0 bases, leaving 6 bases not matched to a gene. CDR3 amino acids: CASRPDRGLNTEAFF. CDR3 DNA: TGTGCCAGCAGGCCCGACAGGGGCCTGAACACTGAAGCTTTCTTT. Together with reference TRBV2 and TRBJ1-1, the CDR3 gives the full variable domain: EPEVTQTPSHQVTQMGQEVILRCVPISNHLYFYWYRQILGQKVEFLVSFYNNEISEKSEIFDDQFSVERPDGSNFTLKIRSTKLEDSAMYFCASRPDRGLNTEAFFGQGTRLTVV.

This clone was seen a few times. DNA of the CDR3: TGTGCCAGCAGTATAGGGACCCCGGGGGGAAATGGCTACACCTTC. Protein: CASSIGTPGGNGYTF. This chain joins TRBV25-1 and TRBJ1-2, with a weak D call TRBD1 (5 bases). CDR1 and CDR2 from the germline V gene are MGHDK and SYGVNS. The CDR3 spans 15 residues. Trimming shortened V by 5 bases and J by 6 bases, and 19 bases separated the two germline ends.

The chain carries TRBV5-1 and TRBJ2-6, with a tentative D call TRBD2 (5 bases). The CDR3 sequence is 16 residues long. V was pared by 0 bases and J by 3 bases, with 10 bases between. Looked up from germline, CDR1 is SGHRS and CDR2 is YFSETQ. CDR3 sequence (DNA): TGCGCCAGCAGCTTGGAGGCGGGCCTTGGGGCCAACGTCCTGACTTTC. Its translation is CASSLEAGLGANVLTF.

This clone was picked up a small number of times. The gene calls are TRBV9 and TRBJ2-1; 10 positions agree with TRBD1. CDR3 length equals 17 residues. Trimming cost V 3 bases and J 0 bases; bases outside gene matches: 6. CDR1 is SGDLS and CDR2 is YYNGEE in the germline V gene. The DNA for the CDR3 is TGTGCCAGCAGCGGACAGGGGGCTGGAGGCTCCTACAATGAGCAGTTCTTC. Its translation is CASSGQGAGGSYNEQFF.

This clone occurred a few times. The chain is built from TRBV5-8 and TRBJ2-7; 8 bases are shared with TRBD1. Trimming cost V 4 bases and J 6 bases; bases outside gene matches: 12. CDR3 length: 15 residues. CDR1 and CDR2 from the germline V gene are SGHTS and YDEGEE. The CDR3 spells CASSKRRTGSREQYV. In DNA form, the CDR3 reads TGTGCCAGCAGCAAAAGGAGGACAGGGTCCCGCGAGCAGTACGTC.

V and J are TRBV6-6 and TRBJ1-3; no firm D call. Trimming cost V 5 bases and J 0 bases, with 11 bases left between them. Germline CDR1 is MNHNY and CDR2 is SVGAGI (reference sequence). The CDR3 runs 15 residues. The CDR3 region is CASSPPAVSGNTIYF. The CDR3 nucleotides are TGTGCCAGCAGTCCTCCGGCGGTCTCTGGAAACACCATATATTTT.

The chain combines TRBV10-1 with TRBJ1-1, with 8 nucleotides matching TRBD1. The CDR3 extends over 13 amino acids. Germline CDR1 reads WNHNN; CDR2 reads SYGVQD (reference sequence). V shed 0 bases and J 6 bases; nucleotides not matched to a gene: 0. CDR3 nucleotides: TGCGCCAGCAGTGAGTCGGACAGGGCTGAAGCTTTCTTT. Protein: CASSESDRAEAFF.

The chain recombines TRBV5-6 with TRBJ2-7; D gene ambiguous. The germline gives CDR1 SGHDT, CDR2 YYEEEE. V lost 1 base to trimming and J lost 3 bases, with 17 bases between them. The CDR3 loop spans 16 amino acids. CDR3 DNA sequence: TGTGCCAGCAGCTTGTCTCCTCCATTACCCTACTACGAGCAGTACGTC. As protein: CASSLSPPLPYYEQYV.

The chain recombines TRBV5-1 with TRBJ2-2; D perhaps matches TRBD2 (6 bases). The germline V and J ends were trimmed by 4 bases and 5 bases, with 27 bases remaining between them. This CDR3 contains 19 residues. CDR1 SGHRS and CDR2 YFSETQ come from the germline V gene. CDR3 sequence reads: CASSVGITGSRSDTGELFF. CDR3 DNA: TGCGCCAGCAGCGTAGGAATTACCGGGAGCCGGTCGGATACCGGGGAGCTGTTTTTT. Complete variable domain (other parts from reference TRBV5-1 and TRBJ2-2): KAGVTQTPRYLIKTRGQQVTLSCSPISGHRSVSWYQQTPGQGLQFLFEYFSETQRNKGNFPGRFSGRQFSNSRSEMNVSTLELGDSALYLCASSVGITGSRSDTGELFFGEGSRLTVL.

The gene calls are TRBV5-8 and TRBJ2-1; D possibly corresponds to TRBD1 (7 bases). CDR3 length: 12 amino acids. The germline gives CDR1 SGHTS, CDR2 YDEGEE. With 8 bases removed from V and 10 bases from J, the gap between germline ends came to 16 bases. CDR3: CASRRGEVEQFF. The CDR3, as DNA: TGTGCCAGTCGCAGGGGGGAGGTGGAGCAGTTCTTC.

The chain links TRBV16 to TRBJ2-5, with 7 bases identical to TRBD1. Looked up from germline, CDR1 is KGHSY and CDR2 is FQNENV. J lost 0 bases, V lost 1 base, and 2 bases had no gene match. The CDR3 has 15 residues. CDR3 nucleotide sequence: TGTGCCAGCAGCCAATGGCAGGGGGACCAAGAGACCCAGTACTTC. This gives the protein CASSQWQGDQETQYF.

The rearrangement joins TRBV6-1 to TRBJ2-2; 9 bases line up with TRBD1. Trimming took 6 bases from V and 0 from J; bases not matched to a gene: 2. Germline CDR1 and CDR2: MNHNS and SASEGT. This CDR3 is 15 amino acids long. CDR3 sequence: CASRWDRANTGELFF. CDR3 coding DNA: TGTGCCAGCAGATGGGACAGGGCGAACACCGGGGAGCTGTTTTTT.

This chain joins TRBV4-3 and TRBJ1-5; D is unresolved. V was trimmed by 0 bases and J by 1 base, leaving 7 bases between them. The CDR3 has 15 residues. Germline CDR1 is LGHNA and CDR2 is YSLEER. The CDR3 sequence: CASSQDGRSNQPQHF. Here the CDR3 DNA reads TGCGCCAGCAGCCAAGACGGCAGGAGCAATCAGCCCCAGCATTTT.

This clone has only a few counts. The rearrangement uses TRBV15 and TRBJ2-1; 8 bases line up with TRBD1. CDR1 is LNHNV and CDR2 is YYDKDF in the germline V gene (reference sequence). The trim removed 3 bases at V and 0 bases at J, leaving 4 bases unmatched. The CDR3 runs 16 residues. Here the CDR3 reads CATSSAGQGSYNEQFF. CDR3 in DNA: TGTGCCACCAGCAGTGCCGGACAGGGCTCCTACAATGAGCAGTTCTTC. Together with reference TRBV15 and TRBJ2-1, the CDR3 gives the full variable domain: DAMVIQNPRYQVTQFGKPVTLSCSQTLNHNVMYWYQQKSSQAPKLLFHYYDKDFNNEADTPDNFQSRRPNTSFCFLDIRSPGLGDTAMYLCATSSAGQGSYNEQFFGPGTRLTVL.

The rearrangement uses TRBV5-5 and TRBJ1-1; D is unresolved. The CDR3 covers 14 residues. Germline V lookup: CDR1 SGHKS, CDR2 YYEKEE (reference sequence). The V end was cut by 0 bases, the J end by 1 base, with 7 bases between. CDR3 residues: CASSLEQANTEAFF. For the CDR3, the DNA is TGTGCCAGCAGCTTGGAGCAGGCGAACACTGAAGCTTTCTTT.

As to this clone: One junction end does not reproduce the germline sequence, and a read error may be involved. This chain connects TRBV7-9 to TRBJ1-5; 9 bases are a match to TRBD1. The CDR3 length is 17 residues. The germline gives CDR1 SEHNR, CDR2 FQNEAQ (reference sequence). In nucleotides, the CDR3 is TGTGCCAGCAGCTTAGGGCCGGACAGGGGTTCCAATCAGCACCAGCATTTT. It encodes CASSLGPDRGSNQHQHF.

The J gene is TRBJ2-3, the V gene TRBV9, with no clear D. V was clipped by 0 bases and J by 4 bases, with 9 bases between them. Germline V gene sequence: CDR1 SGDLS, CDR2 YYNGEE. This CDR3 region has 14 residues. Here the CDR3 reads CASSVGSGPDTQYF. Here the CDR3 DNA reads TGTGCCAGCAGCGTAGGTTCAGGCCCAGATACGCAGTATTTT.

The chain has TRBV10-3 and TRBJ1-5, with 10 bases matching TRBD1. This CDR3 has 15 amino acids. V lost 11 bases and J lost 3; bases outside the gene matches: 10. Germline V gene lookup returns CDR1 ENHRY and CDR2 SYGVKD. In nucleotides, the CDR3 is TGTGCCGTACGAGAAGGACAGGGGGACAATCAGCCCCAGCATTTT. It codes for CAVREGQGDNQPQHF.